These 4 T cell receptor beta chains share one sample of origin, sequenced in a study of blood T cell repertoires in COVID-19. The protocol was immunoSEQ multiplex PCR, while the TCRdb copy is restricted to in-frame clones and leaves out a portion. Found here are 400,000 or so clones, around nine tenths of them singletons; the top ten hold roughly 3.1%. Sequencing input: peripheral blood. These receptors all come from a human donor in a cohort sampled during active COVID-19.

The chain has TRBV6-5 and TRBJ2-3, with 11 bases matching TRBD2. Germline V gene sequence: CDR1 MNHEY, CDR2 SVGAGI. The V gene end was trimmed by 4 bases and the J gene end by 6 bases; junction bases not matched to a gene: 9. The CDR3 is 16 amino acids. CDR3 amino acids: CASSWHSGGASDTQYF. As DNA, the CDR3 is TGTGCCAGCAGTTGGCATAGCGGGGGGGCCTCGGATACGCAGTATTTT.

This clone was recorded only once. The V and J genes are TRBV7-9 and TRBJ2-2; TRBD1 is a possible D gene (7 bases). CDR1 SEHNR and CDR2 FQNEAQ come from the germline V gene (reference sequence). The V end lost 5 bases, the J end lost 3 bases, and 10 bases lay between the germline ends. The CDR3 covers 14 residues. The CDR3: CASSPGGYTGELFF. The DNA for the CDR3 is TGTGCCAGCAGCCCAGGGGGGTACACCGGGGAGCTGTTTTTT.

The genes are TRBV5-1 and TRBJ2-5; 9 bases are shared with TRBD1. Germline V gene sequence: CDR1 SGHRS, CDR2 YFSETQ. The trim removed 4 bases at V and 5 bases at J, leaving 12 bases unmatched. The CDR3 totals 16 residues. CDR3 in DNA: TGCGCCAGCAGCCGCGGGACAGGGCTCAATTTGGAGACCCAGTACTTC. This codes for CASSRGTGLNLETQYF.

The chain carries TRBV30 and TRBJ2-5; D unresolved. V was pared by 2 bases and J by 1 base, with 8 bases between. The V gene's germline CDR1 is GTSNPN and CDR2 SVGIG (reference sequence). CDR3 length: 13 residues. The CDR3 sequence: CAWSLSSQETQYF. The CDR3 DNA follows: TGTGCCTGGAGTCTTTCCAGCCAAGAGACCCAGTACTTC.